Listed below are T cell receptor beta chains from one sample, sequenced in a study of identical twins. TCRdb fed the 5' RACE reads into MiXCR, producing one record per CDR3 protein. The sample gives fewer than 350,000 distinct CDR3 sequences, about 8.9% of which show up once; approximately 2.1% is in the top ten. These same data were also listed under a study on yellow fever vaccine responses in identical twins.

The material sequenced was memory (CD45RO+) T cells sorted from blood. Receptor source: a young woman in good health. Each CDR3 is given with its conserved first and last residue. A D gene is named only where the DNA matches it firmly. Not all rows give a size; the values are once, few, many and, for expanded clones, a class.

V gene: TRBV9; J gene: TRBJ1-3; clone size: NA; D gene: NA; CDR3 DNA: TGTGCCAGCAGCGACCGCGCAGGGAGCTCTGGAAACACCATATATTTT; CDR3 protein: CASSDRAGSSGNTIYF
V gene: TRBV6-5; J gene: TRBJ2-1; clone size: once; D gene: NA; CDR3 DNA: TGTGCCAGCAGTTACTCAGCCGCGCCCCCAGGGTTCTTC; CDR3 protein: CASSYSAAPPGFF
V gene: TRBV12-3/TRBV12-4; J gene: TRBJ1-6; clone size: many; D gene: NA; CDR3 DNA: TGTGCCAGCAGTCTTGGCACGAATTCACCCCTCCACTTT; CDR3 protein: CASSLGTNSPLHF
V gene: TRBV5-1; J gene: TRBJ2-1; clone size: NA; D gene: TRBD2; CDR3 DNA: TGCGCCAGCAGCTTGGGGGCTAGCGGGTTGGGTGAGCAGTTCTTC; CDR3 protein: CASSLGASGLGEQFF
V gene: TRBV19; J gene: TRBJ2-6; clone size: NA; D gene: NA; CDR3 DNA: TGTGCCAGTAGTAAACTCCTTATTCGTCCTGGGGCCAACGTCCTGACTTTC; CDR3 protein: CASSKLLIRPGANVLTF
V gene: TRBV18; J gene: TRBJ2-1; clone size: many; D gene: NA; CDR3 DNA: TGTGCCAGCTCCCGCGACTACAATGAGCAGTTCTTC; CDR3 protein: CASSRDYNEQFF
V gene: TRBV4-1; J gene: TRBJ2-5; clone size: few; D gene: TRBD2; CDR3 DNA: TGCGCCAGCAGCCAAGAGGGACTAGCGAGCCAAGAGACCCAGTACTTC; CDR3 protein: CASSQEGLASQETQYF
V gene: TRBV7-2; J gene: TRBJ1-1; clone size: few; D gene: NA; CDR3 DNA: TGTGCCAGCAGCTTACTCGGCACCTTGGGGAACACTGAAGCTTTCTTT; CDR3 protein: CASSLLGTLGNTEAFF
V gene: TRBV5-1; J gene: TRBJ1-1; clone size: few; D gene: NA; CDR3 DNA: TGCGCCAGCAGCGGCGGAGGAACGACTGAAGCTTTCTTT; CDR3 protein: CASSGGGTTEAFF
V gene: TRBV10-3; J gene: TRBJ2-2; clone size: NA; D gene: NA; CDR3 DNA: TGTGCCATCCGTCCGGTGGGAGCCGGGGAGCTGTTTTTT; CDR3 protein: CAIRPVGAGELFF
V gene: TRBV5-6; J gene: TRBJ2-4; clone size: many; D gene: NA; CDR3 DNA: TGTGCCAGCAGCCGGAGGACAGAAGTAAACATTCAGTACTTC; CDR3 protein: CASSRRTEVNIQYF
V gene: TRBV2; J gene: TRBJ2-3; clone size: few; D gene: TRBD1; CDR3 DNA: TGTGCCAGCAGTGATTCCGGACAGGGTCCAGATACGCAGTATTTT; CDR3 protein: CASSDSGQGPDTQYF
V gene: TRBV6-1; J gene: TRBJ1-1; clone size: NA; D gene: NA; CDR3 DNA: TGTGCCAGCAGTGAAGCGCGGCAGCCGAACACTGAAGCTTTCTTT; CDR3 protein: CASSEARQPNTEAFF
V gene: TRBV6-1; J gene: TRBJ2-3; clone size: NA; D gene: NA; CDR3 DNA: TGTGCCAGCAGCCCCACTCTGGTCACAGATACGCAGTATTTT; CDR3 protein: CASSPTLVTDTQYF
V gene: TRBV9; J gene: TRBJ1-1; clone size: few; D gene: NA; CDR3 DNA: TGTGCCAGCAGCGTTACAGGGAATACGAACACTGAAGCTTTCTTT; CDR3 protein: CASSVTGNTNTEAFF
V gene: TRBV2; J gene: TRBJ2-2; clone size: NA; D gene: NA; CDR3 DNA: TGTGCCAGCTGGATGGGGACCGGGGAGCTGTTTTTT; CDR3 protein: CASWMGTGELFF
V gene: TRBV20-1; J gene: TRBJ1-6; clone size: many; D gene: TRBD1; CDR3 DNA: TGCAGTGCTAGTGAGGGACAGGGCAGTTCACCCCTCCACTTT; CDR3 protein: CSASEGQGSSPLHF
V gene: TRBV6-5; J gene: TRBJ2-1; clone size: many; D gene: TRBD2; CDR3 DNA: TGTGCCAGCAGTCTACTAGCGGGGAACGACAATGAGCAGTTCTTC; CDR3 protein: CASSLLAGNDNEQFF
V gene: TRBV3-1; J gene: TRBJ2-5; clone size: few; D gene: TRBD2; CDR3 DNA: TGTGCCAGCACCCGGGGAGGGAAACAAGAGACCCAGTACTTC; CDR3 protein: CASTRGGKQETQYF
V gene: TRBV14; J gene: TRBJ2-3; clone size: NA; D gene: NA; CDR3 DNA: TGTGCCAGCAGCTCACTTGGGGGTTTCGCAGATACGCAGTATTTT; CDR3 protein: CASSSLGGFADTQYF
V gene: TRBV3-1; J gene: TRBJ1-1; clone size: many; D gene: NA; CDR3 DNA: TGTGCCAGCAGCCAAATAGACAGGAACACTGAAGCTTTCTTT; CDR3 protein: CASSQIDRNTEAFF
V gene: TRBV12-3/TRBV12-4; J gene: TRBJ1-2; clone size: many; D gene: NA; CDR3 DNA: TGTGCCAGCAGTTCGGGTCCGGGTGATGGCTACACCTTC; CDR3 protein: CASSSGPGDGYTF
V gene: TRBV12-3/TRBV12-4; J gene: TRBJ2-5; clone size: many; D gene: NA; CDR3 DNA: TGTGCCAGCAGGACGAAAGAGACCCAGTACTTC; CDR3 protein: CASRTKETQYF
V gene: TRBV18; J gene: TRBJ2-6; clone size: NA; D gene: NA; CDR3 DNA: TGTGCCAGCTCACACACCACTGGGGCCAACGTCCTGACTTTC; CDR3 protein: CASSHTTGANVLTF
V gene: TRBV20-1; J gene: TRBJ1-5; clone size: many; D gene: NA; CDR3 DNA: TGCAGTGCTAGGGTTGGGCCAGCGGGCCATCAGCCCCAGCATTTT; CDR3 protein: CSARVGPAGHQPQHF
V gene: TRBV27; J gene: TRBJ2-3; clone size: NA; D gene: TRBD2; CDR3 DNA: TGTGCCAGCAGCGGGGGGAGAGGAGCAGATACGCAGTATTTT; CDR3 protein: CASSGGRGADTQYF
V gene: TRBV10-3; J gene: TRBJ1-2; clone size: NA; D gene: NA; CDR3 DNA: TGTGCCATCAGTGAGTCGCCAGGGGTAGTTAACTATGGCTACACCTTC; CDR3 protein: CAISESPGVVNYGYTF
V gene: TRBV7-2; J gene: TRBJ2-5; clone size: few; D gene: NA; CDR3 DNA: TGTGCCAGCAGCTGGTGGAGAGGTTCAGAGACCCAGTACTTC; CDR3 protein: CASSWWRGSETQYF
V gene: TRBV6-1; J gene: TRBJ1-2; clone size: many; D gene: NA; CDR3 DNA: TGTGCCAGCAGCTCAGGGCAGGGGTACATGTACACCTTC; CDR3 protein: CASSSGQGYMYTF
V gene: TRBV6-1; J gene: TRBJ1-1; clone size: few; D gene: NA; CDR3 DNA: TGTGCCAGCAGTCCAGGGGCGAGGGGCACTGAAGCTTTCTTT; CDR3 protein: CASSPGARGTEAFF
V gene: TRBV20-1; J gene: TRBJ2-1; clone size: few; D gene: TRBD2; CDR3 DNA: TGCAGTGCTAGTGCTAGCGGGGACTACAATGAGCAGTTCTTC; CDR3 protein: CSASASGDYNEQFF
V gene: TRBV27; J gene: TRBJ1-6; clone size: NA; D gene: NA; CDR3 DNA: TGTGCCAGCAGCCTACAGGAGTTTAATTCACCCCTCCACTTT; CDR3 protein: CASSLQEFNSPLHF
V gene: TRBV11-2; J gene: TRBJ1-4; clone size: few; D gene: NA; CDR3 DNA: TGTGCCAGCAGCTTAGATCCGCAGGGAGGAGGTGAAAAACTGTTTTTT; CDR3 protein: CASSLDPQGGGEKLFF
V gene: TRBV27; J gene: TRBJ2-7; clone size: NA; D gene: NA; CDR3 DNA: TGTGCCAGCAGTTTACAGGGAGGTCGGGACGAGCAGTACTTC; CDR3 protein: CASSLQGGRDEQYF
V gene: TRBV5-1; J gene: TRBJ2-2; clone size: few; D gene: NA; CDR3 DNA: TGCGCCAGCAGCTTGAGGTCAGACACCGGGGAGCTGTTTTTT; CDR3 protein: CASSLRSDTGELFF
V gene: TRBV15; J gene: TRBJ2-3; clone size: NA; D gene: TRBD2; CDR3 DNA: TGTGCCACCAGCAGAGGATTCGTAGCGGGGGGATCCACAGATACGCAGTATTTT; CDR3 protein: CATSRGFVAGGSTDTQYF
V gene: TRBV5-4; J gene: TRBJ2-2; clone size: NA; D gene: TRBD2; CDR3 DNA: TGTGCCAGCAGCTTGACTAGCGGGGACACCGGGGAGCTGTTTTTT; CDR3 protein: CASSLTSGDTGELFF
V gene: TRBV20-1; J gene: TRBJ1-4; clone size: NA; D gene: TRBD1; CDR3 DNA: TGCAGTGCGCCCGGACAGGGGGCTAATGAAAAACTGTTTTTT; CDR3 protein: CSAPGQGANEKLFF
V gene: TRBV24-1; J gene: TRBJ2-3; clone size: few; D gene: TRBD1; CDR3 DNA: TGTGCCACCAGTGATCCCACAGGGGCCGGCACAGATACGCAGTATTTT; CDR3 protein: CATSDPTGAGTDTQYF
V gene: TRBV28; J gene: TRBJ2-3; clone size: NA; D gene: NA; CDR3 DNA: TGTGCCAGCAGTTCTGGTTCGTCAGATACGCAGTATTTT; CDR3 protein: CASSSGSSDTQYF
V gene: TRBV11-2; J gene: TRBJ1-1; clone size: few; D gene: NA; CDR3 DNA: TGTGCCAGCAGCCAAGAGGGGGGGGATTACACTGAAGCTTTCTTT; CDR3 protein: CASSQEGGDYTEAFF
V gene: TRBV5-6; J gene: TRBJ1-2; clone size: NA; D gene: NA; CDR3 DNA: TGTGCCAGCAGCCGCGTAGAGCTCTATGGCTACACCTTC; CDR3 protein: CASSRVELYGYTF
V gene: TRBV28; J gene: TRBJ2-7; clone size: few; D gene: NA; CDR3 DNA: TGTGCCAGCCACAAGAGGGAAGACTCCTACGAGCAGTACTTC; CDR3 protein: CASHKREDSYEQYF
V gene: TRBV19; J gene: TRBJ2-1; clone size: few; D gene: TRBD2; CDR3 DNA: TGTGCCAGTAGTATCCCTCTAGCGGGAAACTCCTACAATGAGCAGTTCTTC; CDR3 protein: CASSIPLAGNSYNEQFF
V gene: TRBV7-9; J gene: TRBJ2-1; clone size: many; D gene: NA; CDR3 DNA: TGTGCCAGCAGCCCCCTCCGTGATGGCTCCTACAATGAGCAGTTCTTC; CDR3 protein: CASSPLRDGSYNEQFF
V gene: TRBV10-2; J gene: TRBJ2-7; clone size: few; D gene: NA; CDR3 DNA: TGCGCCAGCAGTTCGTCAGCCCCCGAGCAGTACTTC; CDR3 protein: CASSSSAPEQYF
V gene: TRBV2; J gene: TRBJ1-1; clone size: few; D gene: NA; CDR3 DNA: TGTGCCAGCAACCCTCAAAAAGGCACTGAAGCTTTCTTT; CDR3 protein: CASNPQKGTEAFF
V gene: TRBV20-1; J gene: TRBJ2-1; clone size: few; D gene: NA; CDR3 DNA: TGCAGTGCTAGAGTCCTTTCTGGGGAGTATGGGTTCTTC; CDR3 protein: CSARVLSGEYGFF
V gene: TRBV12-3/TRBV12-4; J gene: TRBJ2-1; clone size: NA; D gene: NA; CDR3 DNA: TGTGCCAGCAGGCAACTAGCAACCCGCAATGAGCAGTTCTTC; CDR3 protein: CASRQLATRNEQFF
V gene: TRBV24-1; J gene: TRBJ2-1; clone size: NA; D gene: TRBD2; CDR3 DNA: TGTGCCACCAGTGAGCCCGGGACTAGCGGGAGGCCGGGGGAGCAGTTCTTC; CDR3 protein: CATSEPGTSGRPGEQFF
V gene: TRBV2; J gene: TRBJ2-7; clone size: few; D gene: TRBD2; CDR3 DNA: TGTGCCAGCAGGGTACTAGCGATTAGCTCCTACGAGCAGTACTTC; CDR3 protein: CASRVLAISSYEQYF
V gene: TRBV4-1; J gene: TRBJ2-1; clone size: few; D gene: TRBD2; CDR3 DNA: TGCGCCAGCAGCCAAGGTCTCCTAGCGGGGGGGCTAGGGAATGAGCAGTTCTTC; CDR3 protein: CASSQGLLAGGLGNEQFF
V gene: TRBV4-1; J gene: TRBJ2-5; clone size: few; D gene: TRBD2; CDR3 DNA: TGCGCCAGCAGCCAAGATTTGTCTAGCGGGGGGGCGGGCATGAAGACCCAGTACTTC; CDR3 protein: CASSQDLSSGGAGMKTQYF
V gene: TRBV7-2; J gene: TRBJ2-1; clone size: NA; D gene: TRBD2; CDR3 DNA: TGTGCCAGCAGCTCCGGACTAGCGTCCAATGAGCAGTTCTTC; CDR3 protein: CASSSGLASNEQFF
V gene: TRBV12-3/TRBV12-4; J gene: TRBJ1-4; clone size: many; D gene: TRBD1; CDR3 DNA: TGTGCCAGCAGCCTCAATACAGGGGCAACTAATGAAAAACTGTTTTTT; CDR3 protein: CASSLNTGATNEKLFF